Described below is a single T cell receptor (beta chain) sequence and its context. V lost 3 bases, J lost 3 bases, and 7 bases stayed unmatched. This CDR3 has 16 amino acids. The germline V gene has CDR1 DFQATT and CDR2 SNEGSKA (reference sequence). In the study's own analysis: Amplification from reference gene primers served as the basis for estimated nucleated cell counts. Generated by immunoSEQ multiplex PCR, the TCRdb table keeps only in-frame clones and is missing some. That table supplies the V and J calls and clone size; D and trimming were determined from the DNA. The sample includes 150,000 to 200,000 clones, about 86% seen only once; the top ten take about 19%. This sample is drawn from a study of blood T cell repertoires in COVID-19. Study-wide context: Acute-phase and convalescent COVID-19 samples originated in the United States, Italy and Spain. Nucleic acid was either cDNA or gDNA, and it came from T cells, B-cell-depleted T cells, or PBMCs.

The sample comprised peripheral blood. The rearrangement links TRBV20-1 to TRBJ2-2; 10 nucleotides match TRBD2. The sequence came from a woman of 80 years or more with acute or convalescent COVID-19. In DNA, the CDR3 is TGCAGTGCTAGTCTGCTAGCGGGGGTGGACACCGGGGAGCTGTTTTTT. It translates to CSASLLAGVDTGELFF.